The 15 T cell receptor beta chains below all came from one sample that was sequenced in a study of technical replicates of blood from a handful of donors. Libraries were prepared by immunoSEQ multiplex PCR; TCRdb keeps only in-frame clonotypes and omits some of them. The repertoire holds 75,000 to 95,000 clones, with around 90% as singletons. What was sequenced was T cells isolated from PBMCs. The receptors were sampled from a human donor in good health.

This clone has only one observation. V is TRBV28 and J is TRBJ1-1; the D gene is possibly TRBD1 (6 bases). The CDR3 has 13 residues. Germline values: CDR1 MDHEN, CDR2 SYDVKM. Trimming removed 6 bases from V and 3 bases from J, with 11 bases in between. The CDR3 DNA is TGTGCCAGCAGGCCTCAGGGGTACACTGAAGCTTTCTTT. Its translation is CASRPQGYTEAFF.

This chain joins TRBV15 and TRBJ2-4; 8 bases agree with TRBD2. Germline V gives CDR1 LNHNV, CDR2 YYDKDF (reference sequence). The CDR3 loop spans 16 amino acids. Trimming cost V 0 bases and J 6 bases; bases outside gene matches: 7. The CDR3 nucleotides are TGTGCCACCAGCAGAGAGAGTCCGGGACTAGTAAACATTCAGTACTTC. Encoded protein: CATSRESPGLVNIQYF. Full variable domain (outside the CDR3, taken from reference TRBV15 and TRBJ2-4): DAMVIQNPRYQVTQFGKPVTLSCSQTLNHNVMYWYQQKSSQAPKLLFHYYDKDFNNEADTPDNFQSRRPNTSFCFLDIRSPGLGDTAMYLCATSRESPGLVNIQYFGAGTRLSVL.

The chain joins TRBV28 to TRBJ1-1; perhaps TRBD1 as D (5 bases). Trimming removed 5 bases at V and 0 bases at J, with 16 bases between. Germline assignment: CDR1 MDHEN and CDR2 SYDVKM. The CDR3 has 16 amino acids. The chain's CDR3 is CASSPAGQIMNTEAFF. In DNA, the CDR3 is TGTGCCAGCAGTCCGGCGGGGCAGATAATGAACACTGAAGCTTTCTTT.

The chain uses TRBV28 and TRBJ2-3; 7 bases line up with TRBD2. V lost 4 bases, J lost 0 bases, and 4 bases stayed unmatched. The CDR3 runs to 15 residues. CDR1 MDHEN and CDR2 SYDVKM come from the germline V gene. The CDR3 sequence: CASSSLAFSTDTQYF. The CDR3, as DNA: TGTGCCAGCAGTTCACTAGCGTTTAGCACAGATACGCAGTATTTT.

The rearrangement joins TRBV27 to TRBJ1-2; tentative D call: TRBD1 (6 bases). This CDR3 has 13 amino acids. Germline V gene data show CDR1 as MNHEY and CDR2 as SMNVEV (reference sequence). Trimming took 3 bases from V and 4 from J, leaving 9 bases between them. CDR3 loop: CASSFGRGYGYTF. CDR3 coding DNA: TGTGCCAGCAGTTTCGGCAGGGGCTATGGCTACACCTTC.

The chain combines TRBV10-3 with TRBJ2-2, with D tentatively TRBD2 (5 bases). Trimming shortened V by 10 bases and J by 4 bases, and 13 bases separated the two germline ends. CDR1 is ENHRY and CDR2 is SYGVKD in the germline V gene. The CDR3 is 13 amino acids. The CDR3 coding sequence is TGTGCCACCCACCCGCGGGTCACCGGGGAGCTGTTTTTT. Its translation: CATHPRVTGELFF.

This CDR3 reads CASRRASTDTQYF. In DNA, the CDR3 is TGTGCCAGCAGGCGGGCCTCCACAGATACGCAGTATTTT. This chain uses TRBV2 with TRBJ2-3, with D possibly TRBD2 on 5 matching bases. The V gene lost 6 bases and the J gene lost 2 bases, with 9 bases spanning the gap. The CDR3 consists of 13 residues. Germline V gives CDR1 SNHLY, CDR2 FYNNEI.

The J gene is TRBJ2-7, the V gene TRBV19; D might be TRBD1 (6 bases). V lost 5 bases, J lost 1 base, and 12 bases lay in between. The CDR3 extends over 14 amino acids. The germline V gene encodes CDR1 LNHDA and CDR2 SQIVND (reference sequence). CDR3: CASSLYRDSYEQYF. In DNA form, the CDR3 reads TGTGCCAGTAGTCTGTACAGGGATTCCTACGAGCAGTACTTC. Supplemented by reference TRBV19 and TRBJ2-7, the full variable domain reads DGGITQSPKYLFRKEGQNVTLSCEQNLNHDAMYWYRQDPGQGLRLIYYSQIVNDFQKGDIAEGYSVSREKKESFPLTVTSAQKNPTAFYLCASSLYRDSYEQYFGPGTRLTVT.

The chain joins TRBV11-2 to TRBJ1-2; TRBD1 matches 7 bases. V lost 5 bases and J lost 0; bases outside the gene matches: 3. There are 14 residues in the CDR3. Looked up from germline, CDR1 is SGHAT and CDR2 is FQNNGV. Written as DNA, the CDR3 is TGTGCCAGCAGCACAGGGGCGGCTAACTATGGCTACACCTTC. It specifies CASSTGAANYGYTF.

The rearrangement uses TRBV7-9 and TRBJ1-2, with 8 bases fitting TRBD1. This CDR3 contains 15 residues. Losses at the gene ends were 0 bases for V and 8 bases for J; bases not matched to a gene: 8. Germline CDR1 SEHNR, CDR2 FQNEAQ (reference sequence). CDR3 bases: TGTGCCAGCAGCTTAGCGCAGGGGGCATATTTAGGCTACACCTTC. Encoded protein: CASSLAQGAYLGYTF.

The chain carries TRBV10-3 and TRBJ2-2; 9 nucleotides match TRBD1. The CDR3 runs to 15 residues. In germline, CDR1 is ENHRY, CDR2 SYGVKD. J gave up 3 bases and V 1 base, and 0 bases lay outside the gene matches. The CDR3, as DNA: TGTGCCATCAGTGAGTGGACAGGGGACACCGGGGAGCTGTTTTTT. Its translation: CAISEWTGDTGELFF.

The chain is built from TRBV29-1 and TRBJ1-1, with D possibly being TRBD1 (6 bases). V was pared by 7 bases and J by 8 bases, with 14 bases between. CDR1 SQVTM and CDR2 ANQGSEA come from the germline V gene. The CDR3 spans 11 residues. The CDR3 is CSGDRRTEAFF. CDR3 DNA sequence: TGCAGCGGTGACAGGAGGACGGAAGCTTTCTTT.

The chain uses TRBV2 and TRBJ2-7; D remains unclear. The CDR3 loop spans 16 amino acids. The germline gives CDR1 SNHLY, CDR2 FYNNEI. Trimming pared 6 bases from V and 0 bases from J, leaving 18 bases between. CDR3 protein: CASSPIYAKNSYEQYF. For the CDR3, the DNA is TGTGCCAGCAGCCCTATATACGCCAAAAACTCCTACGAGCAGTACTTC.

The rearrangement joins TRBV7-9 to TRBJ1-4; 7 bases align to TRBD1. The CDR3 length is 15 residues. Germline CDR1 is SEHNR and CDR2 is FQNEAQ (reference sequence). V trimming: 3 bases; J trimming: 5 bases; junction bases outside the gene matches: 6. CDR3 bases: TGTGCCAGCAGCTTTTACCAGGGGGAGAATGAAAAACTGTTTTTT. Protein: CASSFYQGENEKLFF.

The table lists this clone with a count of one. The V and J genes are TRBV28 and TRBJ1-1, with D possibly being TRBD1 (6 bases). Trimming stripped 7 bases from V and 4 bases from J, with 13 bases between. The germline V gene has CDR1 MDHEN and CDR2 SYDVKM. This CDR3 contains 13 residues. CDR3 in amino acids: CASTSPRGTEAFF. For the CDR3, the DNA is TGTGCCAGCACCTCCCCCAGGGGCACTGAAGCTTTCTTT.